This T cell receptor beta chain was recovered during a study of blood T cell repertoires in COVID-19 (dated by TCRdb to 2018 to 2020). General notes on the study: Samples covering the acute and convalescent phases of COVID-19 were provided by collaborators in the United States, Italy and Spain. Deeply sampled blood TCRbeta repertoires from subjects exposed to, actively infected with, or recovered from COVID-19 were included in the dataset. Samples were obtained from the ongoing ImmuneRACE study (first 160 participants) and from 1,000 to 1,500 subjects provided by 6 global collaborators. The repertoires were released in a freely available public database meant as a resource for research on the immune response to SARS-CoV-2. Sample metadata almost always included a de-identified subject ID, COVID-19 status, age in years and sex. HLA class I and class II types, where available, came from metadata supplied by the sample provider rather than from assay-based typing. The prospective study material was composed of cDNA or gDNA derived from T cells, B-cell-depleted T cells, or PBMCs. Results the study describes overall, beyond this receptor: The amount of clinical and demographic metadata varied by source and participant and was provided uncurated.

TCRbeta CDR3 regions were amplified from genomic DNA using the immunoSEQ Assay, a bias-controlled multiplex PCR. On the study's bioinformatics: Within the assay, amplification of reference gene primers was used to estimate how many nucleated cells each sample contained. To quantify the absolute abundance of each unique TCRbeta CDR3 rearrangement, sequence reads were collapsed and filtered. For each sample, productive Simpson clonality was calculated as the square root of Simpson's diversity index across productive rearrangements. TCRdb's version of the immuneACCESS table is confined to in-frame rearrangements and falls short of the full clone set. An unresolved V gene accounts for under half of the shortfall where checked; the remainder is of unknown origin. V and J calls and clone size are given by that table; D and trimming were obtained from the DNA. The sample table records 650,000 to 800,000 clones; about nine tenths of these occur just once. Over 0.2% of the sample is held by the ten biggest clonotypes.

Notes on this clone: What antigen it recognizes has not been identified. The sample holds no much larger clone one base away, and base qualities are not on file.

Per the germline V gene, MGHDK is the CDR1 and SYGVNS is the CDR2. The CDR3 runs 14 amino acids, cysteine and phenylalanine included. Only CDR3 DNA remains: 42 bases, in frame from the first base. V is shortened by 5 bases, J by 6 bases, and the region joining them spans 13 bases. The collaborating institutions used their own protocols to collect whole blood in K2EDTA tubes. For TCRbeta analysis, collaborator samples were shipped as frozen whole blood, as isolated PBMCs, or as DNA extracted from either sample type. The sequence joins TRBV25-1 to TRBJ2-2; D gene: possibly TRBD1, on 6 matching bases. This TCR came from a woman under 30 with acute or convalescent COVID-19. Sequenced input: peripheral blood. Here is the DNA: TGTGCCAGCAGTCCTTCAGACAGGCCCGGGGAGCTGTTTTTT. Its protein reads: CASSPSDRPGELFF.